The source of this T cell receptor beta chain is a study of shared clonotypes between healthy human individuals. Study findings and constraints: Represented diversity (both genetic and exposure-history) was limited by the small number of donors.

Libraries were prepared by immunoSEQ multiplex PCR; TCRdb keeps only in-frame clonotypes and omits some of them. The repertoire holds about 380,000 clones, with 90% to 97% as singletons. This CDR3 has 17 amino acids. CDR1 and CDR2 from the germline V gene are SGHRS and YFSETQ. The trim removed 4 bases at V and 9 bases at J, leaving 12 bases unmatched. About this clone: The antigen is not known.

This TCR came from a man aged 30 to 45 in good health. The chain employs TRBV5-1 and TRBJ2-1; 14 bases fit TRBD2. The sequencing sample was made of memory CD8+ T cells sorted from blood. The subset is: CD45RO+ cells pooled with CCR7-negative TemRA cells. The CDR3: CASSLTSGRANRGEQFF. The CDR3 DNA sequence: TGCGCCAGCAGCCTGACTAGCGGGAGGGCCAATCGGGGTGAGCAGTTCTTC.